This T cell receptor (beta chain) was captured in a study of identical twins (dated by TCRdb to about 2016). At the level of the whole study: To test whether fetal clonotypes persist, the study used deep sequencing on TCR alpha and beta repertoires from monozygotic twins, unrelated adults of various ages, and cord blood. To rule out contamination, the twin experiments were replicated at different times with different library preparation protocols.

CDR1 SGHDT and CDR2 YYEEEE were looked up in the germline V gene. The cysteine opens and the phenylalanine closes a CDR3 of 14 amino acids. Only the CDR3 DNA stays, 42 bases, in frame from base 1. V sheds 4 bases and J sheds 5 bases, leaving 15 bases between their ends. Every donor in the study was a healthy Caucasian. Three pairs of female monozygotic twins, all aged roughly 18 to 29 years, made up the twin cohort. Peripheral blood mononuclear cells were used as the source from which RNA for TCR libraries was isolated. Overall study outcomes, separate from this receptor: In monozygotic twins, out-of-frame TCR alpha sharing was systematically underestimated by recombination models, although the models agreed with sharing between unrelated individuals. Zero-insertion analyses could be partly confounded by invariant T cells such as MAIT and iNKT, though diverse VJ usage argued against such confounding for most clonotypes. Because the same donors could not be followed over many years, the conclusions relied on cross-sectional statistical analysis. In beta out-of-frame sequences, excess twin sharing was weaker, because having fewer shared sequences lowered the signal-to-noise ratio. Fewer insertions were carried by abundant cord blood beta clonotypes; a weaker similar trend was observed in young adult naive repertoires, while no such trend was observed in memory repertoires. Out-of-frame TCR alpha sequences shared between twins showed an excess of low generation-probability sequences compared with coincidental sharing between unrelated individuals.

Libraries were constructed by 5' RACE. This sample was sequenced with an Illumina HiSeq 2000. A universal primer binding site was added through template switching, and the final cDNA carried a unique molecular identifier so that TCR cDNA molecules could be counted accurately. Specific primers in the conserved constant-segment region were used to synthesize first-strand cDNA for the TCR alpha and beta chains. To control for contamination, every cDNA library carried two barcodes: a SMART-Mk sample barcode plus Illumina barcodes. TruSeq adapter sequences along with Illumina sample barcodes were introduced in two successive PCR steps. The Illumina HiSeq platform was used with custom primers to sequence TCR alpha and beta cDNA libraries. The authors' analysis ran thus. Unique molecular identifiers were extracted from raw reads with MiGEC, and CDR3 positions were determined with MiXCR. Recombination models were inferred per individual with the repgenHMM and IGoR tools using an EM algorithm. The analysis of shared clonotypes was done with the tcR package in R, with sharing normalized by the product of cloneset sizes. To study raw recombination without the effects of thymic and clonal selection, out-of-frame nonproductive sequences were analyzed. TCRdb trimmed public reads at Q25 via fastp, called clones via MiXCR and kept in-frame beta chains. Records with the same CDR3 protein are collapsed into one entry carrying the most frequent genes and DNA. The V and J calls were not made by the authors but by TCRdb's processing. The sample includes 450,000 to 650,000 distinct CDR3 sequences, with 9.6% observed a single time. The ten largest make up roughly 3% of the sample.

Remarks on this clonotype: This clone's antigen is unknown. Nothing much larger sits one base from this clone, and base qualities are not available.

These sequences were also reported in another study, on yellow fever vaccine responses in identical twins. The second paper states: The T cell response to vaccination in identical twins was reported by the authors to appear partly convergent and partly personalized. The study precisely tracked vaccine-responding T cell clones in identical twins.

This receptor chain uses TRBV5-6 and TRBJ2-5; tentative D gene TRBD2, with 5 bases matching. This receptor was taken from a woman aged 18-29 years in good health. Source material: PBMCs. This receptor has the CDR3 CASSPGKGGETQYF. The bases are TGTGCCAGCAGCCCCGGGAAGGGTGGGGAGACCCAGTACTTC.